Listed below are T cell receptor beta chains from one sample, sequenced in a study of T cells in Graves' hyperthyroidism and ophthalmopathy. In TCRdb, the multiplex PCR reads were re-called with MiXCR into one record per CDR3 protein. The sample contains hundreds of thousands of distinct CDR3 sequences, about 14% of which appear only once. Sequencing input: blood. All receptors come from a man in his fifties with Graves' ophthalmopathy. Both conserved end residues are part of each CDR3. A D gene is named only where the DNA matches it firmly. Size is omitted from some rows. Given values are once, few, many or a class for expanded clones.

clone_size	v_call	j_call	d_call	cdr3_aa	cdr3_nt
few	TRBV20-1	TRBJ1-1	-	CSAEDTLNTEAFF	TGCAGTGCTGAGGACACATTGAACACTGAAGCTTTCTTT
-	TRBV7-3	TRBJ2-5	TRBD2	CASSLTAPSGSWETQYF	TGTGCCAGCAGCTTAACAGCGCCCAGCGGGAGTTGGGAGACCCAGTACTTC
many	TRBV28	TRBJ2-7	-	CASSLPPATGADEQYF	TGTGCCAGCAGTTTACCCCCGGCGACCGGGGCGGACGAGCAGTACTTC
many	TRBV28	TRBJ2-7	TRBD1	CASSLARGSLIHEQYF	TGTGCCAGCAGTTTAGCCAGGGGGTCACTAATCCACGAGCAGTACTTC
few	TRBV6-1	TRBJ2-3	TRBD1	CASRSGQGSTDTQYF	TGTGCCAGCAGGTCCGGACAGGGAAGCACAGATACGCAGTATTTT
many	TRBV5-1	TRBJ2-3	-	CASNSNTDTQYF	TGCGCCAGCAACTCTAATACAGATACGCAGTATTTT
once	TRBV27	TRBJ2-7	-	CASRDHRDSMYEQYF	TGTGCCAGCCGCGACCACCGGGACTCGATGTACGAGCAGTACTTC
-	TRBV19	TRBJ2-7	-	CASSIATASSYEQYF	TGTGCCAGTAGTATAGCGACTGCAAGCTCCTACGAGCAGTACTTC
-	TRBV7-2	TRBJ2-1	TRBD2	CASSFGKLAGGPSYNEQFF	TGTGCCAGCAGCTTCGGGAAGCTAGCGGGAGGGCCGAGTTACAATGAGCAGTTCTTC
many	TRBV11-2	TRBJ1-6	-	CASSLETAAHGALHF	TGTGCCAGCAGCTTAGAGACAGCCGCCCACGGGGCCCTCCACTTT
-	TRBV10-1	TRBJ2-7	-	CASSELGSYEQYF	TGCGCCAGCAGTGAGCTGGGCTCCTACGAGCAGTACTTC
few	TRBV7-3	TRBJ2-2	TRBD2	CASSQTSGSFAGELFF	TGTGCCAGCAGCCAGACTAGCGGGAGTTTCGCCGGGGAGCTGTTTTTT